This TCR beta chain was found in a study of blood T cells in healthy people across ages (dated by TCRdb to between 2015 and 2016). Regarding the research as a whole: Template switching captured roughly one uniquely barcoded TCR beta cDNA molecule per two T cells in model experiments. To avoid experimental bias, donors of different ages were distributed randomly across sequencing lanes. Age-related changes in TCR beta repertoire diversity were measured in the study by deep sequencing normalized with unique cDNA molecular identifiers. Donors were grouped into four age groups: young (average 16 years), middle-aged (about 40), aged (around 60) and long-lived (approximately 81). For two donors (one aged 18 to 29 and one aged 80 or older), the study analyzed two additional independent replicas of 1 million unique cDNA reads from the same blood draw. What the work shows at the level of the full study, not this receptor alone: The long-lived group showed more naive CD4+ T cells, fewer expanded clones and increased TCR diversity than the aged group, suggesting age selection. Donor CMV infection status was unknown, potentially confounding age-related changes in expanded clonotypes. Observed TCR beta diversity per million T cells fell roughly linearly with age, and a significant reduction was already apparent by age around 36. Conclusive comparison of naive and antigen-experienced compartments was prevented by the profiling of bulk unsorted PBMCs. The percentage of naive T cells measured by flow cytometry correlated strongly with observed TCR beta diversity. Total diversity estimates from one million sequenced T cells were considered lower bounds and underestimates.

The germline V gene supplies CDR1 MDHEN and CDR2 SYDVKM. The CDR3 starts with the cysteine, ends with the phenylalanine, and has 10 residues. Just the 30-base CDR3 DNA is kept, in frame starting at base 1. V lost 8 bases and J lost 5 bases; the stretch between them is 3 bases long. Libraries were built with 5' RACE. Sequenced using an Illumina HiSeq 2500. A second PCR of about 7 to 12 cycles was run with a J-beta primer mix and a sample-barcoded 5' primer. A template-switch 5' adaptor carrying 12 random nucleotides introduced a unique molecular identifier onto each TCR beta cDNA molecule. Each sample yielded at least 3 million CDR3-containing paired-end reads. First-strand cDNA was synthesized from all RNA with the Mint cDNA synthesis kit, primed by a TRBC-specific oligonucleotide. All cDNA was treated with uracil-DNA glycosylase and then went through a first 18-cycle PCR with the universal primers M1SS and BC2_uni_R. For the original study's pipeline: For normalization, 1 million high-quality reads were randomly selected from each sample, with every read carrying a distinct molecular identifier. Instead of being binned into consensus sequences, reads that shared molecular identifiers were thrown out. MiTCR, set to a Q25 quality threshold and the strictest error-elimination algorithm, was used for CDR3 identification, clonotype clustering and error correction. Lower-bound total TCR beta diversity was estimated with a nonparametric unseen species model using Euler transformation. The public reads were reprocessed in TCRdb via fastp at Q25 and MiXCR, keeping in-frame beta chains. Every CDR3 protein is listed once, alongside the most common genes and DNA of its rows. TCRdb, not the authors, supplied the V and J calls. The sample data list about 970,000 distinct CDR3 sequences, and roughly half of these were observed just once. The top ten hold over 20% of the sample.

The donors were roughly 39 Caucasian individuals from Russia, aged about 6 to 100 years, who were systemically healthy. About 9.1 milliliters of peripheral blood were collected from each donor into EDTA-treated Vacutainer tubes. Ficoll-Paque density-gradient centrifugation was used to isolate PBMCs, with at least 6 million per sample. Trizol reagent was used to extract total RNA from PBMCs, with at least 5 micrograms per sample. For every donor, an aliquot of PBMCs went through flow cytometry to measure the percentages of naive CD45RAhigh/CD27high T cells. Note on this clonotype: The specificity of this receptor is unknown. No clone much larger than this one lies a single base away; base qualities are absent.

This receptor was taken from a woman aged 60 to 75 in good health. The sample was blood. The chain uses TRBV28 and TRBJ1-4, with the identity of the D gene unclear. CDR3 loop: CASGNEKLFF. In nucleotides, the sequence is TGTGCCAGCGGCAATGAAAAACTGTTTTTT. The entire variable domain, with the stretches around the CDR3 drawn from the reference TRBV28 and TRBJ1-4 proteins, is DVKVTQSSRYLVKRTGEKVFLECVQDMDHENMFWYRQDPGLGLRLIYFSYDVKMKEKGDIPEGYSVSREKKERFSLILESASTNQTSMYLCASGNEKLFFGSGTQLSVL.